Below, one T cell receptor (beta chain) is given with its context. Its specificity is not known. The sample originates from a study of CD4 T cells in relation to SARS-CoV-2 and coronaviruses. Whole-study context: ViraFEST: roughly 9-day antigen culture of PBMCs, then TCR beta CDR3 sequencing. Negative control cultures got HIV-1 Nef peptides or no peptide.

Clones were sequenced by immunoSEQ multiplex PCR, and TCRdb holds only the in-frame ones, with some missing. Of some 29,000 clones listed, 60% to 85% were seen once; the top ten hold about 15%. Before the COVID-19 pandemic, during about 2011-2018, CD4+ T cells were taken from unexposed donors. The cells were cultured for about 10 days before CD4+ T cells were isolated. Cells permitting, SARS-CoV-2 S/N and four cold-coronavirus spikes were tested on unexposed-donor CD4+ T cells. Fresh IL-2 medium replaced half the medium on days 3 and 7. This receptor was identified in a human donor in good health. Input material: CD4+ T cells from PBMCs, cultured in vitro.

This CDR3 reads CASSLEGGSYEQYF. The CDR3, as DNA: TGTGCCAGCAGCTTAGAAGGGGGTTCCTACGAGCAGTACTTC. V gene TRBV11-3 combines with J gene TRBJ2-7; possible D gene TRBD1, 6 bases. V gave up 0 bases and J gave up 1 base, with 7 bases separating them. Looked up from germline, CDR1 is SGHNT and CDR2 is YENEEA. The CDR3 totals 14 residues.